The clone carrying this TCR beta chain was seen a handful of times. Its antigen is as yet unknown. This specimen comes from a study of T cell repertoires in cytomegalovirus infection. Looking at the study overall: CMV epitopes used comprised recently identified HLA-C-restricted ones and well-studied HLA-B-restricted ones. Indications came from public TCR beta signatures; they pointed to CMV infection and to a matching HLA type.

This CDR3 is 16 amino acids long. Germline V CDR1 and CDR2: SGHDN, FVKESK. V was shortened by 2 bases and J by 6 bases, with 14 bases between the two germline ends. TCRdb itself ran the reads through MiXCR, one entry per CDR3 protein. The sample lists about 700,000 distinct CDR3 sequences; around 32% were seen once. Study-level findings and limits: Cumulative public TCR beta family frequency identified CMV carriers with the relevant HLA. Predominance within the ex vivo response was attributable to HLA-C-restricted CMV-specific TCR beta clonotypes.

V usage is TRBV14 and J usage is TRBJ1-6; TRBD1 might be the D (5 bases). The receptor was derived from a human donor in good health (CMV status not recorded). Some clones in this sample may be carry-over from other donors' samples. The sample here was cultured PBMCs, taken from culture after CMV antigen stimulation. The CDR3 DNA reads TGTGCCAGCAGCCAAAGGGGACGTACTCCTAATTCACCCCTCCACTTT. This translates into CASSQRGRTPNSPLHF.